This T cell receptor (beta chain) was found in a study of cytomegalovirus exposure and HLA in healthy donors. Whole-study findings and limits: A classifier reportedly called cytomegalovirus status with high sensitivity and specificity.

This clone was detected once. The target antigen is unknown. The sample has other DNA sequences that encode this CDR3 too. Produced via immunoSEQ multiplex PCR; TCRdb's table is partial and in-frame only. This sample has some 160,000 clones, with roughly 91% found just once. Trimming removed 5 bases from V and 5 bases from J, with 9 bases in between. The CDR3 covers 12 residues. Germline loops: CDR1 MNHEY, CDR2 SVGAGI. This sequence was found in a man in his late teens or twenties in good health and CMV-seronegative. This rearrangement joins TRBV6-5 to TRBJ1-1, with D possibly TRBD1 on 5 matching bases. The specimen was PBMCs. CDR3 sequence: CASSPPGTEAFF. For the CDR3, the DNA is TGTGCCAGCAGTCCCCCAGGGACTGAAGCTTTCTTT.